This T cell receptor beta chain was recorded in a study of control samples from healthy donors and cancer patients. The table came from immunoSEQ multiplex PCR; TCRdb's copy has only in-frame clones and leaves some out. The data hold 110,000 to 150,000 clones, with less than 90% observed a single time. This clone was seen a handful of times. Germline CDR1 SGHDT, CDR2 YYEEEE. The CDR3 sequence is 16 residues long. V was cut by 4 bases and J by 5 bases, with 21 bases left in between. Sequencing was done on a sample of blood. The rearrangement uses TRBV5-6 and TRBJ2-5; weak D call: TRBD2 (6 bases). The receptor comes from a woman aged 30 to 39 in good health. The CDR3 bases are TGTGCCAGCAGCCGAATCCCGGGAGTCGGAGGGGAGACCCAGTACTTC. Protein: CASSRIPGVGGETQYF.